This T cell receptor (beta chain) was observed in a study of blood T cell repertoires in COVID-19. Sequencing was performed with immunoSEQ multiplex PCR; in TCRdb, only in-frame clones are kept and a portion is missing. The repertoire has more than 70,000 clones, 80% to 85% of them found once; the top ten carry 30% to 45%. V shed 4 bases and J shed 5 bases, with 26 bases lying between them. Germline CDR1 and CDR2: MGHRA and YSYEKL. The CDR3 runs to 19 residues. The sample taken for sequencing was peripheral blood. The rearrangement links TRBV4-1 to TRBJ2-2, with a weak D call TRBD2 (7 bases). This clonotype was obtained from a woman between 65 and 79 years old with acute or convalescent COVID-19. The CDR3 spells CASSPNLFGLVRGTGELFF. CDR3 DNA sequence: TGCGCCAGCAGCCCGAACCTTTTTGGACTAGTTAGGGGGACCGGGGAGCTGTTTTTT.